The T cell receptor beta chain under discussion was sequenced for a study of T cells in Graves' hyperthyroidism and ophthalmopathy. Findings of the study overall: Blood held most thyroid clonotypes expanded above 0.001 frequency. The model forecast ophthalmopathy, anticipating it by a median 6.5 months before onset.

About this clonotype itself: What it binds is not known. A read error may account for a junction end that differs from germline.

The germline CDR1 and CDR2 sequences are SGHVS and FNYEAQ. This CDR3 region has 18 residues. Amplified TCR beta CDR3 regions came from RNA transcripts. The HTBI set primed first-round TCR CDR3 RT-PCR. In TCRdb, the multiplex PCR reads were re-called with MiXCR into one record per CDR3 protein. The table records tens of thousands of distinct CDR3 sequences, about half of them present only once. Clinical symptoms, serum thyroxine, TRAb, thyroid ultrasound and orbital computed tomography informed diagnoses. The origin of this receptor is a woman in her forties or fifties with Graves' ophthalmopathy. The chain employs TRBV7-6 and TRBJ2-2, with 13 positions matching TRBD2. The sequencing sample was made of blood. The CDR3: CASSSRLAGGTDTGELFF. For the CDR3, the DNA is TGTGCCAGTAGCAGTCGACTAGCGGGGGGAACGGACACTGGGGAGCTGTTTTTT.